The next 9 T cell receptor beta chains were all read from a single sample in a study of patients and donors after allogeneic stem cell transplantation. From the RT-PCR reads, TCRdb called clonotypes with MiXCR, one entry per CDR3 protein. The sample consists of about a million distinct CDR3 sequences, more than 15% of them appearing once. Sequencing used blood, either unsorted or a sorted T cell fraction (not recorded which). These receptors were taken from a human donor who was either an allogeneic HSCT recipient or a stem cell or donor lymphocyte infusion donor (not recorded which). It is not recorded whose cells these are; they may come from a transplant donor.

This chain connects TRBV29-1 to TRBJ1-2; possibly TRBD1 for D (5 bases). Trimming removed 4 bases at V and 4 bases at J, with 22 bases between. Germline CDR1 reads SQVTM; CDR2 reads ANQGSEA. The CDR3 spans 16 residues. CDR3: CSVGGRDPGWPYGYTF. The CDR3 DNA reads TGCAGCGTTGGAGGAAGGGACCCAGGGTGGCCCTATGGCTACACCTTC.

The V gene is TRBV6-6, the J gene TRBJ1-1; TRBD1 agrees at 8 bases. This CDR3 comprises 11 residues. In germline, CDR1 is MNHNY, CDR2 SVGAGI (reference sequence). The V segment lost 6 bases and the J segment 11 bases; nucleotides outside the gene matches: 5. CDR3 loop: CASRRTGRAFF. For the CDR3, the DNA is TGTGCCAGCAGGCGGACAGGGAGGGCTTTCTTT.

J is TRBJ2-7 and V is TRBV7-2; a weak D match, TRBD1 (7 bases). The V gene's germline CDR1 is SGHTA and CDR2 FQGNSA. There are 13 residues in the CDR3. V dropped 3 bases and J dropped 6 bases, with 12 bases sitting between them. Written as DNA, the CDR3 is TGTGCCAGCAGCTTGGAGGGGGCAAGCGAGCAGTACTTC. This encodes CASSLEGASEQYF. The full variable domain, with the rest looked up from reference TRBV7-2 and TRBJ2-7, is GAGVSQSPSNKVTEKGKDVELRCDPISGHTALYWYRQSLGQGLEFLIYFQGNSAPDKSGLPSDRFSAERTGGSVSTLTIQRTQQEDSAVYLCASSLEGASEQYFGPGTRLTVT.

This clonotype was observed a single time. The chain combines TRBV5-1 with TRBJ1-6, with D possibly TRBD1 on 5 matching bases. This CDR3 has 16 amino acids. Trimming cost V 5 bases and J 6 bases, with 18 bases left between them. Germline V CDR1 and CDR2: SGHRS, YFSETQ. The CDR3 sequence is CASRNEGGVANSPLHF. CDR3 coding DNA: TGCGCCAGCAGGAACGAAGGAGGGGTGGCTAATTCACCCCTCCACTTT.

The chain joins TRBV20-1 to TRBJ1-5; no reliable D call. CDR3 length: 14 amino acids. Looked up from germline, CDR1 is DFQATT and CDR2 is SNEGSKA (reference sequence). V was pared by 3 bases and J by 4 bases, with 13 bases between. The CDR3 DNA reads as TGCAGTGCTAGTAGCGGACGCGAGAATCAGCCCCAGCATTTT. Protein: CSASSGRENQPQHF.

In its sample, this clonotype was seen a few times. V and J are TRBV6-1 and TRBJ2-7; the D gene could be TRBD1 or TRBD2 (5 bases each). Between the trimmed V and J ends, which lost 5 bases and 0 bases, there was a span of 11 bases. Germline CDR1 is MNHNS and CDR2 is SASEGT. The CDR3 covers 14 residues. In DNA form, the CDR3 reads TGTGCCAGCAGTCCGGGACGAAACTCCTACGAGCAGTACTTC. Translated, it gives CASSPGRNSYEQYF.

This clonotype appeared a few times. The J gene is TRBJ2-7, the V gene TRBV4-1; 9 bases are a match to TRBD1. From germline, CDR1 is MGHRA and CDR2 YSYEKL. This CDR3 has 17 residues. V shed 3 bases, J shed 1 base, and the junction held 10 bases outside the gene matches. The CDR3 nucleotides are TGCGCCAGCAGCCAGCTTTGGGGGGACAGGGTGTCCTACGAGCAGTACTTC. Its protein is CASSQLWGDRVSYEQYF.

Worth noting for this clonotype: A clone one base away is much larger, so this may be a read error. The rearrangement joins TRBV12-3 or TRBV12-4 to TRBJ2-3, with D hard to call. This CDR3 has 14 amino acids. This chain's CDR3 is CASSLPRSTDMQYF. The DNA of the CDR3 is TGTGCCAGCAGTTTACCGAGAAGCACAGATATGCAGTATTTT.

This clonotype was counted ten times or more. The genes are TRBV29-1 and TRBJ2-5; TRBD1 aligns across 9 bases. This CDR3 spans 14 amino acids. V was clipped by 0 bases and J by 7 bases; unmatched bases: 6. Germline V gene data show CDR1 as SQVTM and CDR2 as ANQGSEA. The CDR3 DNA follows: TGCAGCGTTGAAGAGGGGGACAGGGTAGCGACCCAGTACTTC. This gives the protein CSVEEGDRVATQYF.